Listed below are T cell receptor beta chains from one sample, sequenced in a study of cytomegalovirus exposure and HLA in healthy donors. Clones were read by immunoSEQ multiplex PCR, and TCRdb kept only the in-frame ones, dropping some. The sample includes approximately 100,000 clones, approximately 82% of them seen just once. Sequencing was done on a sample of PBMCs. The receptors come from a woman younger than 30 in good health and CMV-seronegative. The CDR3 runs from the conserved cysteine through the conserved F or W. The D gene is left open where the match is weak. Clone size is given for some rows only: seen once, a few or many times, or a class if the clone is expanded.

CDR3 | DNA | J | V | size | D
CASSPRVAGGGFPYNEQFF | TGTGCCAGTAGTCCAAGGGTAGCGGGAGGGGGATTCCCGTACAATGAGCAGTTCTTC | TRBJ2-1 | TRBV19 | - | TRBD2
CASSQALGGGADTQYF | TGCGCCAGCAGCCAAGCCCTTGGGGGGGGCGCAGATACGCAGTATTTT | TRBJ2-3 | TRBV4-3 | few | -
CASSLAPGLAGKTDTQYF | TGTGCCAGCAGCTTAGCCCCTGGACTAGCGGGGAAGACAGATACGCAGTATTTT | TRBJ2-3 | TRBV7-8 | - | TRBD2
CSSSLVTSDRDNEKLFF | TGTTCCAGCAGCTTAGTTACTTCGGACAGGGATAATGAAAAACTGTTTTTT | TRBJ1-4 | TRBV7-9 | once | TRBD1
CSSSPKPGIEAFF | TGTTCCAGCAGTCCAAAGCCGGGGATAGAAGCTTTCTTT | TRBJ1-1 | TRBV7-9 | - | -
CASSPYGGTNEKLFF | TGTGCCAGCAGCCCTTACGGGGGGACTAATGAAAAACTGTTTTTT | TRBJ1-4 | TRBV9 | - | -
CSVEAGAGNEKLFF | TGCAGCGTTGAAGCTGGGGCAGGGAATGAAAAACTGTTTTTT | TRBJ1-4 | TRBV29-1 | once | -
CASSEATNNEQFF | TGTGCCAGCAGTGAAGCGACTAACAATGAGCAGTTCTTC | TRBJ2-1 | TRBV6-4 | - | -
CASSLGLAGGRANTQYF | TGTGCCAGCAGCCTGGGACTAGCGGGAGGACGCGCAAATACGCAGTATTTT | TRBJ2-3 | TRBV5-6 | once | TRBD2
CASSYRLVDEQYF | TGTGCCAGCAGTTATAGACTAGTCGACGAGCAGTACTTC | TRBJ2-7 | TRBV6-5 | - | -
CASSTRVGGGGNEQFF | TGTGCCAGCAGTACACGCGTAGGGGGGGGAGGGAATGAGCAGTTCTTC | TRBJ2-1 | TRBV6-6 | - | -
CASSIGGVGTDTQYF | TGTGCCAGTAGTATCGGGGGGGTTGGCACAGATACGCAGTATTTT | TRBJ2-3 | TRBV19 | - | TRBD2
CASSPHAYTDTQYF | TGTGCCAGCTCCCCGCATGCCTACACAGATACGCAGTATTTT | TRBJ2-3 | TRBV2 | once | -
CASSPNRFYNEQFF | TGTGCCAGCAGTCCTAACAGGTTCTACAATGAGCAGTTCTTC | TRBJ2-1 | TRBV28 | - | -
CASSKDRGEVETQYF | TGTGCCAGCAGCAAGGACAGGGGAGAAGTGGAGACCCAGTACTTC | TRBJ2-5 | TRBV5-4 | - | TRBD1